The rows below give T cell receptor beta chains drawn from one sample of a study of shared clonotypes between healthy human individuals. Measured with immunoSEQ multiplex PCR; TCRdb has only the in-frame clones, and not every one. Altogether a few hundred thousand clones are present, around 97% being singletons, with the ten largest covering about 0.06%. Sequencing was performed on naive CD4+ T cells sorted from blood. These receptors were obtained from a woman younger than 45 in good health. The CDR3 runs from the conserved cysteine through the conserved F or W. The D gene is left open where the match is weak. Size is omitted from some rows. Given values are once, few, many or a class for expanded clones.

CDR3aa	CDR3nt	d_gene	abundance	v_gene	j_gene
CSVPGETEAFF	TGCAGTGTACCCGGGGAAACTGAAGCTTTCTTT	-	-	TRBV20-1	TRBJ1-1
CASSARLIGTGELFF	TGTGCCAGCAGTGCCCGGCTGATCGGGACCGGGGAGCTGTTTTTT	-	-	TRBV2	TRBJ2-2
CASSPSSRDSEKLFF	TGTGCCAGCAGCCCGTCCAGTCGGGACAGTGAAAAACTGTTTTTT	TRBD1	-	TRBV7-9	TRBJ1-4
CASSQPGLAGGVNEQFF	TGTGCCAGCAGCCAACCGGGACTAGCGGGGGGGGTCAATGAGCAGTTCTTC	TRBD2	-	TRBV4-2	TRBJ2-1
CASSLQTPNQPQHF	TGTGCCAGCAGCCTTCAAACCCCAAATCAGCCCCAGCATTTT	-	-	TRBV28	TRBJ1-5
CASSLRKGLGEAFF	TGTGCCAGCAGTTTGAGGAAGGGGCTTGGAGAAGCTTTCTTT	-	-	TRBV28	TRBJ1-1
CASSTVDGDTEAFF	TGTGCCAGCAGCACGGTGGACGGGGACACTGAAGCTTTCTTT	-	-	TRBV7-9	TRBJ1-1
CASSFRWEDRGSSYEQYF	TGTGCCAGCAGCTTCCGTTGGGAGGACAGGGGATCTTCCTACGAGCAGTACTTC	TRBD1	-	TRBV13	TRBJ2-7
CASSYSLDTSYEQYF	TGTGCCAGCAGTTACTCCCTAGATACCTCCTACGAGCAGTACTTC	-	-	TRBV6-5	TRBJ2-7
CSGDRASNEQFF	TGCAGCGGGGACAGGGCGAGCAATGAGCAGTTCTTC	TRBD1	-	TRBV29-1	TRBJ2-1
CASSARQGPGSYNQPQHF	TGTGCCAGCAGTGCCAGACAGGGCCCAGGCTCGTACAATCAGCCCCAGCATTTT	TRBD1	few	TRBV6-1	TRBJ1-5
CASSETRGPGELFF	TGTGCCAGCAGTGAAACCAGGGGTCCCGGGGAGCTGTTTTTT	-	-	TRBV2	TRBJ2-2
CASTHTLYNEQFF	TGTGCCAGCACCCATACGCTCTACAATGAGCAGTTCTTC	-	-	TRBV9	TRBJ2-1
CATGGEPETQYF	TGTGCCACCGGGGGGGAACCGGAGACCCAGTACTTC	TRBD2	-	TRBV6-1	TRBJ2-5
CASSTGWTSGTYEQYF	TGTGCCAGCAGCACGGGGTGGACTAGCGGGACCTACGAGCAGTACTTC	TRBD2	once	TRBV7-9	TRBJ2-7
CASSQGGAEELAGGPWDTQYF	TGTGCCAGCAGCCAAGGCGGGGCCGAGGAACTAGCGGGAGGGCCATGGGATACGCAGTATTTT	TRBD2	-	TRBV4-2	TRBJ2-3
CASSIMGEGSQFF	TGTGCCAGTAGTATAATGGGCGAGGGATCGCAGTTCTTC	-	-	TRBV19	TRBJ2-1
CASSYSAVNTEAFF	TGTGCCAGCAGTTACTCGGCGGTGAACACTGAAGCTTTCTTT	-	-	TRBV6-6	TRBJ1-1
CASSAKLHSYEQYF	TGTGCCAGCAGCGCCAAACTCCACTCCTACGAGCAGTACTTC	-	-	TRBV6-5	TRBJ2-7
CASSSRTANYGYTF	TGTGCCAGCAGCTCAAGGACAGCCAACTATGGCTACACCTTC	-	-	TRBV7-9	TRBJ1-2
CASSLGPGEGDNEQFF	TGCGCCAGCAGCTTGGGGCCGGGAGAAGGAGACAATGAGCAGTTCTTC	-	-	TRBV5-1	TRBJ2-1
CAWRRGYEQYF	TGTGCCTGGAGGAGGGGGTACGAGCAGTACTTC	-	-	TRBV30	TRBJ2-7
CASSSLWGREQFF	TGTGCCAGCAGCTCCCTCTGGGGGCGCGAGCAGTTCTTC	-	-	TRBV7-6	TRBJ2-1
CASRGGSRTEAFF	TGTGCCAGCAGAGGGGGGTCGCGGACTGAAGCTTTCTTT	-	-	TRBV6-5	TRBJ1-1
CASSLHRGSGGYEQYF	TGTGCCAGCAGTTTACACAGGGGTAGCGGGGGTTACGAGCAGTACTTC	TRBD2	-	TRBV28	TRBJ2-7
CASSLGQGTGGSYEQYF	TGTGCCAGCAGCCTAGGACAGGGCACGGGAGGTTCCTACGAGCAGTACTTC	-	-	TRBV7-8	TRBJ2-7
CASSYSPGPHGYTF	TGTGCCAGCAGTTACTCCCCAGGGCCCCATGGCTACACCTTC	-	-	TRBV6-5	TRBJ1-2
CASSAPDRGNSNQPQHF	TGTGCCAGCAGTGCTCCGGACAGGGGAAACAGCAATCAGCCCCAGCATTTT	TRBD1	once	TRBV6-1	TRBJ1-5
CASSWGAGNQPQHF	TGTGCCAGCAGTTGGGGTGCGGGCAATCAGCCCCAGCATTTT	-	-	TRBV28	TRBJ1-5
CASSPQGNNQPQHF	TGTGCCAGCTCACCCCAGGGAAACAATCAGCCCCAGCATTTT	-	-	TRBV18	TRBJ1-5
CASSGEVRVEAFF	TGTGCCAGCAGTGGGGAAGTCAGGGTTGAAGCTTTCTTT	-	-	TRBV25-1	TRBJ1-1
CASSSRLGDEQYF	TGTGCCAGCAGCTCCAGACTAGGAGACGAGCAGTACTTC	-	-	TRBV13	TRBJ2-7
CASSESDGQSRDTQYF	TGCGCCAGCAGTGAGTCTGATGGCCAGAGCCGGGATACGCAGTATTTT	-	-	TRBV10-1	TRBJ2-3
CASSLAGGGYEQYF	TGTGCCAGCAGTTTGGCAGGGGGCGGGTACGAGCAGTACTTC	TRBD1	-	TRBV28	TRBJ2-7
CASSLGKGVGANVLTF	TGTGCCAGCAGCTTAGGAAAGGGTGTTGGGGCCAACGTCCTGACTTTC	-	-	TRBV11-2	TRBJ2-6
CASRRGGISYEQYF	TGTGCCAGCAGACGAGGGGGAATCTCCTACGAGCAGTACTTC	-	-	TRBV6-5	TRBJ2-7
CASSVNTGHEQYF	TGTGCCAGCAGCGTTAATACAGGACACGAGCAGTACTTC	-	-	TRBV9	TRBJ2-7
CASSADSGIYNEQFF	TGTGCCAGCAGCGCCGATAGCGGAATCTACAATGAGCAGTTCTTC	-	once	TRBV9	TRBJ2-1
CASRLDRLGDEQFF	TGTGCCAGCAGGCTTGACAGGCTGGGTGATGAGCAGTTCTTC	-	-	TRBV6-5	TRBJ2-1
CAIGGIDGNGYTF	TGTGCCATCGGGGGGATCGACGGTAATGGCTACACCTTC	-	-	TRBV10-3	TRBJ1-2
CATGSTTNEKLFF	TGTGCCACCGGGTCCACAACTAATGAAAAACTGTTTTTT	-	-	TRBV7-9	TRBJ1-4
CASSFRDRGNEKLFF	TGTGCCAGCAGTTTCCGGGACAGGGGAAATGAAAAACTGTTTTTT	TRBD1	-	TRBV6-5	TRBJ1-4
CASSLGLTPSTGELFF	TGCGCCAGCAGCTTGGGGCTAACCCCGAGCACCGGGGAGCTGTTTTTT	-	-	TRBV5-1	TRBJ2-2
CATSRDARAEAFF	TGTGCCACCAGCAGAGATGCGCGGGCTGAAGCTTTCTTT	-	-	TRBV15	TRBJ1-1
CASSSGQAQETQYF	TGCGCCAGCAGCTCAGGACAGGCCCAAGAGACCCAGTACTTC	TRBD1	-	TRBV5-1	TRBJ2-5
CASSLVSRQGAGQPQHF	TGTGCCAGCAGCTTAGTGAGCCGGCAGGGGGCGGGTCAGCCCCAGCATTTT	TRBD1	-	TRBV7-2	TRBJ1-5
CASSQPGQGSGNTIYF	TGTGCCAGCAGTCAACCGGGACAGGGCTCTGGAAACACCATATATTTT	TRBD1	-	TRBV28	TRBJ1-3
CASSLQTIGLAGGFRDTQYF	TGTGCCAGCAGCCTCCAGACCATCGGACTAGCGGGAGGGTTTCGGGATACGCAGTATTTT	TRBD2	once	TRBV9	TRBJ2-3
CASSVNYGYTF	TGTGCCAGCAGCGTTAACTATGGCTACACCTTC	-	-	TRBV9	TRBJ1-2
CASSLGGSISSGELFF	TGTGCCAGCAGCTTAGGCGGGTCTATCTCATCCGGGGAGCTGTTTTTT	-	-	TRBV7-2	TRBJ2-2
CASRLAGGTYEQYF	TGTGCCAGCAGATTAGCGGGAGGCACCTACGAGCAGTACTTC	TRBD2	-	TRBV28	TRBJ2-7
CASSLISGLAGGEQYF	TGCGCCAGCAGCTTGATCTCGGGACTAGCGGGAGGCGAGCAGTACTTC	TRBD2	-	TRBV5-1	TRBJ2-7
CASSPSSGRTYEQYF	TGTGCCAGCAGTCCATCTAGCGGGAGGACCTACGAGCAGTACTTC	TRBD2	-	TRBV27	TRBJ2-7